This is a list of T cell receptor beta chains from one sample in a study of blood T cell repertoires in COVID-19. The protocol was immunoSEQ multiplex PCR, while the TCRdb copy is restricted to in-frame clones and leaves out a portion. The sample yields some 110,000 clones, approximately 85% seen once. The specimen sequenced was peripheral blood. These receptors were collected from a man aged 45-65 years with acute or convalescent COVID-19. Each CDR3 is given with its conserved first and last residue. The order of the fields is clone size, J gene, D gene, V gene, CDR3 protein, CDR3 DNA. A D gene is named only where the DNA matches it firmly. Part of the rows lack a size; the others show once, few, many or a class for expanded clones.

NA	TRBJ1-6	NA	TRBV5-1	CASSLNSPGQHNSPLHF	TGCGCCAGCAGCTTGAATTCCCCAGGGCAGCATAATTCACCCCTCCACTTT
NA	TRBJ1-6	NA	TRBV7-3	CASSLYRYHYNSPLHF	TGTGCCAGCAGCTTATACAGATATCACTATAATTCACCCCTCCACTTT
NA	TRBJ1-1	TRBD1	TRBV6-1	CASSENRGRGEAFF	TGTGCCAGCAGTGAAAACAGGGGACGGGGTGAAGCTTTCTTT
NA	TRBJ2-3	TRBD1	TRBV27	CASSPSPGQLFRTDTQYF	TGTGCCAGCAGTCCGTCCCCGGGACAGCTTTTTCGGACAGATACGCAGTATTTT
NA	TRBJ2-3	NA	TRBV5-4	CASSLGVPTDTQYF	TGTGCCAGCAGCTTGGGAGTCCCCACAGATACGCAGTATTTT
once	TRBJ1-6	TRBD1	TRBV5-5	CASSFRGQGFGSPLHF	TGTGCCAGCAGCTTCCGGGGACAGGGTTTTGGTTCACCCCTCCACTTT
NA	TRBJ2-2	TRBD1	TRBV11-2	CASSPTDRVLARELFF	TGTGCCAGCAGCCCCACGGACAGGGTTCTAGCCAGGGAGCTGTTTTTT
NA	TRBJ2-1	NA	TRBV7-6	CASTVHSPGDEQFF	TGTGCCAGCACTGTACACAGCCCCGGGGATGAGCAGTTCTTC
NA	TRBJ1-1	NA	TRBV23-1	CASSQKPPGPLDTEAFF	TGCGCCAGCAGTCAGAAACCTCCGGGTCCTTTAGACACTGAAGCTTTCTTT
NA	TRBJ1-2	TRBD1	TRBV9	CASSERQGMDYGYTF	TGTGCCAGCAGCGAACGACAGGGGATGGACTATGGCTACACCTTC
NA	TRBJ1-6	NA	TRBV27	CASSLRWDYSPLHF	TGTGCCAGCAGTTTAAGGTGGGACTATTCACCCCTCCACTTT
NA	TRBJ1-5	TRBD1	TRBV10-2	CASSEDRVGSSNQPQHF	TGCGCCAGCAGTGAGGACAGGGTGGGATCTAGCAATCAGCCCCAGCATTTT
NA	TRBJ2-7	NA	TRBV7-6	CASSLGVATYEQYF	TGTGCCAGCAGCTTAGGAGTAGCGACCTACGAGCAGTACTTC